The source of this TCR beta chain is a study of cytomegalovirus exposure and HLA in healthy donors. The overall study: Genetic ancestry analysis placed over 75% of the 300 to 400 donors that were genotyped in the Caucasian-associated cluster. Study-wide points: In vitro work confirmed that a few CMV-associated chains recognize CMV antigens. The study listed roughly 160 cytomegalovirus-associated TCR beta chains.

The PCR had 60 Vbeta and 13 Jbeta primers. Clones were read by immunoSEQ multiplex PCR, and TCRdb kept only the in-frame ones, dropping some. Its listing shows about 200,000 clones. V was pared by 1 base and J by 10 bases, with 5 bases of the junction left unmatched. The CDR3 is made up of 13 amino acids. Looked up from germline, CDR1 is LGHNT and CDR2 is FRNRAP. Regarding this clone: Its antigen is not known.

The sequencing sample was made of PBMCs. This chain links TRBV12-5 with TRBJ1-1, with 8 bases lining up with TRBD1. The source of this sequence is a boy aged 10-17 years in good health and CMV-seronegative. CDR3 nucleotides: TGTGCTAGTGGTTTGGCGGTCGACAGGGGAGCTTTCTTT. It yields the protein CASGLAVDRGAFF.